The present TCR beta chain was sequenced within a study of monozygotic twins with cystic fibrosis. General study points: Low clonality (median around 0.009) suggested a mostly naive repertoire. Age, concordance and disease severity did not associate with shared CDR3 numbers. J usage was most co-twin-similar in 8 of 16 pairs, V in 13.

TCRdb keeps only in-frame clones here, not all; method: immunoSEQ multiplex PCR. Of around 34,000 clones in the sample, more than 55% were seen once. The CDR3 has 12 amino acids. Germline values: CDR1 ENHRY, CDR2 SYGVKD. Trimming left V 2 bases short and J 7 bases short, with 8 bases between. Remarks on this clone: What it binds is unknown.

The specimen was blood. The clonotype was recovered from a girl aged 10 to 17 with cystic fibrosis. This chain joins TRBV10-3 and TRBJ1-1, with D uncertain. The CDR3 is CAISEVASEAFF. In DNA, the CDR3 is TGTGCCATCAGTGAGGTTGCGAGTGAAGCTTTCTTT.